This passage covers 5 T cell receptor beta chains from one sample sequenced in a study of cytomegalovirus exposure and HLA in healthy donors. In the PCR, 60 Vbeta and 13 Jbeta primers were used. The data were produced by immunoSEQ multiplex PCR, yet TCRdb's version contains in-frame clones alone and is incomplete. The profile shows 110,000 to 150,000 clones, roughly 83% of them singletons. The sample was PBMCs. All receptors derive from a man aged 40-50 years in good health and CMV-seropositive.

The CDR3 spells CASRLAGGTQETQYF. In DNA form, the CDR3 reads TGTGCCAGCCGTCTCGCGGGGGGGACTCAAGAGACCCAGTACTTC. The rearrangement uses TRBV7-3 and TRBJ2-5; 9 positions agree with TRBD2. Germline assignment: CDR1 SGHTA and CDR2 FQGTGA. CDR3 length: 15 residues. V gave up 8 bases and J gave up 2 bases; unmatched junction bases: 9.

The chain recombines TRBV7-6 with TRBJ2-1, with 15 bases lining up with TRBD2. The J segment lost 7 bases and the V segment lost 5 bases, leaving 6 bases of the junction unmatched. Germline CDR1 and CDR2: SGHVS and FNYEAQ. The CDR3 is made up of 16 amino acids. The CDR3 nucleotides read TGTGCCAGCAGCCCCGGACTAGCGGGGGGGCCGAATGAGCAGTTCTTC. Translating it yields CASSPGLAGGPNEQFF.

The V call is TRBV5-1, the J call TRBJ1-6; 7 nucleotides align to TRBD1. CDR3 size: 17 residues. V lost 4 bases and J lost 5; bases outside the gene matches: 12. The germline V gene has CDR1 SGHRS and CDR2 YFSETQ. The CDR3 loop reads CASSIAPWTGDNSPLHF. The CDR3 DNA follows: TGCGCCAGCAGCATCGCGCCTTGGACAGGAGATAATTCACCCCTCCACTTT.

The V gene is TRBV30, the J gene TRBJ1-6; 8 nucleotides agree with TRBD1. V lost 3 bases, J lost 7 bases, and 8 bases stayed unmatched. This CDR3 spans 15 amino acids. Germline values: CDR1 GTSNPN, CDR2 SVGIG (reference sequence). The chain's CDR3 is CAWSRQGWGNSPLHF. The CDR3 nucleotides read TGTGCCTGGAGCCGACAGGGGTGGGGAAATTCACCCCTCCACTTT.

The J gene is TRBJ2-5, the V gene TRBV9; the D gene is possibly TRBD2 (6 bases). V was cut by 0 bases and J by 4 bases, with 13 bases left in between. Germline CDR1 is SGDLS and CDR2 is YYNGEE. The CDR3 extends over 15 amino acids. The CDR3, as DNA: TGTGCCAGCAGCGTAGGTGGAACGGAGGGAGAGACCCAGTACTTC. Translating gives CASSVGGTEGETQYF. Combining the CDR3 with reference TRBV9 and TRBJ2-5 gives the whole variable domain DSGVTQTPKHLITATGQRVTLRCSPRSGDLSVYWYQQSLDQGLQFLIQYYNGEERAKGNILERFSAQQFPDLHSELNLSSLELGDSALYFCASSVGGTEGETQYFGPGTRLLVL.